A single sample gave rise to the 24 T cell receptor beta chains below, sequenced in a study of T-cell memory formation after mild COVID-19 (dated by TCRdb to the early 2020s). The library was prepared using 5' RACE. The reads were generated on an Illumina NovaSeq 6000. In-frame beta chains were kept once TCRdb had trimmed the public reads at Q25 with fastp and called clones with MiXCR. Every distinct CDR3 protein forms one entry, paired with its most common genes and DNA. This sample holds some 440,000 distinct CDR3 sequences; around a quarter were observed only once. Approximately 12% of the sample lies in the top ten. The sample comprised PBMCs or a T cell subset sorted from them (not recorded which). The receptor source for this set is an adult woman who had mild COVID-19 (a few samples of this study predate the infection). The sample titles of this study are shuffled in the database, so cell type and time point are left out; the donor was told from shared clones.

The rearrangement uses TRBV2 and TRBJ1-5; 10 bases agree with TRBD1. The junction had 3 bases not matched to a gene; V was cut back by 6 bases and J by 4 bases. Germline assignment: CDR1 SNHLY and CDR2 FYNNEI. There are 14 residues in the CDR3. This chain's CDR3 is CASRPGQGNQPQHF. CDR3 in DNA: TGTGCCAGCAGGCCGGGACAGGGGAATCAGCCCCAGCATTTT.

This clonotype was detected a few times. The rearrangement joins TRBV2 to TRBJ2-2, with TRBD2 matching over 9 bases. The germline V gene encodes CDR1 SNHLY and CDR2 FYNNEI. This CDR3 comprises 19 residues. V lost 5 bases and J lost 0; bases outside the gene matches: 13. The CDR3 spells CASSRWVQRGAPNTGELFF. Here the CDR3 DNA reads TGTGCCAGCAGTAGATGGGTGCAGCGGGGGGCCCCGAACACCGGGGAGCTGTTTTTT.

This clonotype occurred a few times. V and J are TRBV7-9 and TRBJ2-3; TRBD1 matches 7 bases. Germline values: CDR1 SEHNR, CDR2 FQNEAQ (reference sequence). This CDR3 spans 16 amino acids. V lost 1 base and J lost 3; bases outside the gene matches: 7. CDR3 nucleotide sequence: TGTGCCAGCAGCTTAGGAGACAGGGTGACGACAGATACGCAGTATTTT. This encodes CASSLGDRVTTDTQYF.

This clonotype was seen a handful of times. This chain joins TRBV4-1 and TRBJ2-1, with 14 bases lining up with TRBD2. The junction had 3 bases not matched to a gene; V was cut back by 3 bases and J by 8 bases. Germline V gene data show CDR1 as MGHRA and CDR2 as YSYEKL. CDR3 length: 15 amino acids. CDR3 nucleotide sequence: TGCGCCAGCAGCCAGGGGACTAGCGGGAGCGATGAGCAGTTCTTC. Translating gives CASSQGTSGSDEQFF.

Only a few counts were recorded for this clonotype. The CDR3 spells CAIRRTGDYGYTF. The CDR3, as DNA: TGTGCCATCAGGCGGACAGGGGACTATGGCTACACCTTC. The genes are TRBV7-2 and TRBJ1-2; 9 bases are a match to TRBD1. The germline V gene encodes CDR1 SGHTA and CDR2 FQGNSA. The CDR3 contains 13 residues. Unmatched junction bases numbered 6, after V lost 10 bases and J lost 3 bases.

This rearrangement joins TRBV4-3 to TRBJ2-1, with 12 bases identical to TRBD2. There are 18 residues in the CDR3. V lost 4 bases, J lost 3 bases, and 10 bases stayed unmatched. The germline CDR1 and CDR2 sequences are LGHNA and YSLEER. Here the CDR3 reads CASSRGLAGGPNYNEQFF. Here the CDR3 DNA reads TGCGCCAGCAGCCGGGGGCTAGCGGGAGGGCCAAACTACAATGAGCAGTTCTTC.

The CDR3 DNA sequence: TGTGCCAGCAGTTTTGCCTTGGGAGGGACCTACGAGCAGTACTTC. Protein product: CASSFALGGTYEQYF. The chain combines TRBV12-3 or TRBV12-4 with TRBJ2-7; 7 bases match TRBD2. The CDR3 extends over 15 amino acids. J was trimmed by 2 bases and V by 3 bases; bases with no gene match: 7.

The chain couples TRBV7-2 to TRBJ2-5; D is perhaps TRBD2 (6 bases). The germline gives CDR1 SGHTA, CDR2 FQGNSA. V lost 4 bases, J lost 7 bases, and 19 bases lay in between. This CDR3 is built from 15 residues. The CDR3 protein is CASSSDAGPGGTQYF. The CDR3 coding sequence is TGTGCCAGCAGCTCGGACGCCGGGCCCGGGGGGACCCAGTACTTC.

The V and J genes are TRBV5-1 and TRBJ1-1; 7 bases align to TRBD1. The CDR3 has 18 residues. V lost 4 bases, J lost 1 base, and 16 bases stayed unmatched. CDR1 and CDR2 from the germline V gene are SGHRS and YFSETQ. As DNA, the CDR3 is TGCGCCAGCAGCGCGGCCCTTCCTAACAGGGGCCGGAACACTGAAGCTTTCTTT. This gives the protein CASSAALPNRGRNTEAFF.

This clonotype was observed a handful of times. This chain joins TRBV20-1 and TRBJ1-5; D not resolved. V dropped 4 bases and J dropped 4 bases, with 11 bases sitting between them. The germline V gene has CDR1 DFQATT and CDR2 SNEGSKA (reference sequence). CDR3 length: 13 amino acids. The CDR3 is CSANTVGNQPQHF. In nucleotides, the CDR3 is TGCAGTGCTAACACGGTGGGGAATCAGCCCCAGCATTTT.

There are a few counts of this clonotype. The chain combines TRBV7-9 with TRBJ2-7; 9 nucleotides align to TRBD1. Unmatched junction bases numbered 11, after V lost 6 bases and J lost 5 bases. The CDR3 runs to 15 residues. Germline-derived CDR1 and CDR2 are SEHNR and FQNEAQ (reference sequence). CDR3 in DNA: TGTGCCAGCAGAACCCTTGGGACAGGGAGCGACGAGCAGTACTTC. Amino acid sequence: CASRTLGTGSDEQYF.

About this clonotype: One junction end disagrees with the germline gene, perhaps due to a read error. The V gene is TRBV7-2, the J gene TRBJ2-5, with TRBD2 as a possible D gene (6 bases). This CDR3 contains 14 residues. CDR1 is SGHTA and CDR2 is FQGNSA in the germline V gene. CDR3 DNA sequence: TGTGACAGCAGCTTATGGGGTCGGGGGGAGACCCAGTACTTC. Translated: CDSSLWGRGETQYF.

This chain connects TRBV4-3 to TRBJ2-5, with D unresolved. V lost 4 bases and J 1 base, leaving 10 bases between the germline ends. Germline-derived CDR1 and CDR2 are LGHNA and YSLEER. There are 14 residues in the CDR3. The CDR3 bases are TGCGCCAGCAGCCCTCGACTCTCCCAAGAGACCCAGTACTTC. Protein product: CASSPRLSQETQYF.

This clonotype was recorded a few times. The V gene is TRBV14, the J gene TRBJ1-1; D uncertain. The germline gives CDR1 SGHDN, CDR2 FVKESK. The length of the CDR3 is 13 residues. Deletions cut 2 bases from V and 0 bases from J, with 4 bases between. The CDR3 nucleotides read TGTGCCAGCAGCCAACTCCTGAACACTGAAGCTTTCTTT. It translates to CASSQLLNTEAFF. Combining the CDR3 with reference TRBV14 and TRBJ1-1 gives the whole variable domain EAGVTQFPSHSVIEKGQTVTLRCDPISGHDNLYWYRRVMGKEIKFLLHFVKESKQDESGMPNNRFLAERTGGTYSTLKVQPAELEDSGVYFCASSQLLNTEAFFGQGTRLTVV.

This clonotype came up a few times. CDR3 bases: TGTGCCAGCAGCTTAACCGCCTTGGGCGAGCAGTACTTC. This sequence encodes CASSLTALGEQYF. This chain connects TRBV7-3 to TRBJ2-7, with no clear D. CDR1 SGHTA and CDR2 FQGTGA come from the germline V gene. V was cut by 0 bases and J by 6 bases, with 9 bases left in between. The length of the CDR3 is 13 residues.

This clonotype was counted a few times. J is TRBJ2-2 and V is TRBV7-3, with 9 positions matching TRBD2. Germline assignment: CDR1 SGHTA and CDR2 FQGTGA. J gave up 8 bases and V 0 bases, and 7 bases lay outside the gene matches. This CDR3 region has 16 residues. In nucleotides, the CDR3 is TGTGCCAGCAGCTTAACTGGCGGGAGGGCCTTTGGGGAGCTGTTTTTT. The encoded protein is CASSLTGGRAFGELFF.

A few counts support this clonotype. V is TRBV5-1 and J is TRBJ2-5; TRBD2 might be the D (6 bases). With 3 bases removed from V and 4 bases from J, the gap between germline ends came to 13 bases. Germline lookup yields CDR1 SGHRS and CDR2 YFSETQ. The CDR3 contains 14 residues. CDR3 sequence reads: CASSYRTTGETQYF. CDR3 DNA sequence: TGCGCCAGCAGCTACCGGACTACCGGAGAGACCCAGTACTTC.

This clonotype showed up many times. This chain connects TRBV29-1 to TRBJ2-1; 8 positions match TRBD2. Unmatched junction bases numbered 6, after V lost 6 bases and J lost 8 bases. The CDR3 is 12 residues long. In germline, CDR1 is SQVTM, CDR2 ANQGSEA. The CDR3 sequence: CSVGLGVHEQFF. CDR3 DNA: TGCAGCGTGGGACTAGGGGTCCATGAGCAGTTCTTC.

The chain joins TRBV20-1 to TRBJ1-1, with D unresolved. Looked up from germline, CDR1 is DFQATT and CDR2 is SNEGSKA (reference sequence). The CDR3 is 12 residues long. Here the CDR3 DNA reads TGCAGGGCCCGGAATTGGAACACTGAAGCTTTCTTT. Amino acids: CRARNWNTEAFF.

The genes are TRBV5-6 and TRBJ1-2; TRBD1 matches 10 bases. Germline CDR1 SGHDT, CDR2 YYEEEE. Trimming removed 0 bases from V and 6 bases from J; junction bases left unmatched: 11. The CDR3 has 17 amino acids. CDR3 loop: CASSLAFVGQGRDGYTF. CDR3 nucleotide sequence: TGTGCCAGCAGCTTGGCGTTCGTGGGACAGGGGAGAGATGGCTACACCTTC.

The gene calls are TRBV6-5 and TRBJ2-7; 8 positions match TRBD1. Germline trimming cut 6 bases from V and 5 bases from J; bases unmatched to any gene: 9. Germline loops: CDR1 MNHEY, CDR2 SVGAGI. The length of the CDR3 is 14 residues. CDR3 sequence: CASRPDRGAHEQYF. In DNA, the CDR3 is TGTGCCAGCAGGCCCGACAGGGGAGCCCACGAGCAGTACTTC.

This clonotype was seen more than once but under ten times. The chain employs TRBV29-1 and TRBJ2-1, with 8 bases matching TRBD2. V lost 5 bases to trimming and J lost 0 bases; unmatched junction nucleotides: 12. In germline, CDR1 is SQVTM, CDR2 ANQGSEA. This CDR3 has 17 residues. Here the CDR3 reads CSVRAIAGTSSYNEQFF. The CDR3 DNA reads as TGCAGCGTTCGGGCGATAGCGGGAACGAGCTCCTACAATGAGCAGTTCTTC.

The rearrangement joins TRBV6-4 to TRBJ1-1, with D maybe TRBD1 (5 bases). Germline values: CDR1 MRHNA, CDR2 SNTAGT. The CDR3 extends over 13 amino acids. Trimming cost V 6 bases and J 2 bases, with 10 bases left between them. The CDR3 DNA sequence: TGTGCCAGCAGAGGACATTTCAACACTGAAGCTTTCTTT. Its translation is CASRGHFNTEAFF.

This CDR3 reads CASSAWGDNTQYF. The CDR3 nucleotides are TGTGCCAGCTCAGCTTGGGGGGACAATACGCAGTATTTT. V gene TRBV7-9 combines with J gene TRBJ2-3; TRBD1 or TRBD2 may be the D gene (6 bases each). CDR1 is SEHNR, CDR2 FQNEAQ, per germline (reference sequence). Trimming cost V 8 bases and J 7 bases, with 16 bases left between them. The CDR3 extends over 13 amino acids.